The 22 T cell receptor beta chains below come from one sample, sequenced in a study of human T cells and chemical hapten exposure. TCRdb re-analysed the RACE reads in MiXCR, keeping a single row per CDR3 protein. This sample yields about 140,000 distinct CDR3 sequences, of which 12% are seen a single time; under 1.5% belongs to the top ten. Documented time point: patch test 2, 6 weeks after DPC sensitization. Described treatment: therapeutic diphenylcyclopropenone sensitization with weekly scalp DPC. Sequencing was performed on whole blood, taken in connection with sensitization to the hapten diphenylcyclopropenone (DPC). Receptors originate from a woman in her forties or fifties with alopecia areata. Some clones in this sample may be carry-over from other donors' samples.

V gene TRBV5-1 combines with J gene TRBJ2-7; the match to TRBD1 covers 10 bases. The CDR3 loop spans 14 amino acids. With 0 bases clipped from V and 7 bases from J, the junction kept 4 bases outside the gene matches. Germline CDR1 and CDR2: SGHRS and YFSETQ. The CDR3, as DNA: TGCGCCAGCAGCTTGGGGACAGGGGGAGAAGAGCAGTACTTC. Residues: CASSLGTGGEEQYF. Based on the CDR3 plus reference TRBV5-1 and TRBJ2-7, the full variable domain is KAGVTQTPRYLIKTRGQQVTLSCSPISGHRSVSWYQQTPGQGLQFLFEYFSETQRNKGNFPGRFSGRQFSNSRSEMNVSTLELGDSALYLCASSLGTGGEEQYFGPGTRLTVT.

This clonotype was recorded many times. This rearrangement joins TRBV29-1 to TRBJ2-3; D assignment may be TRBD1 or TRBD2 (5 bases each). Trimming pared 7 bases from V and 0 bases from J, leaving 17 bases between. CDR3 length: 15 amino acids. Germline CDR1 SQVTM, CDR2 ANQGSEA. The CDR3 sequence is CSAKRGTTSTDTQYF. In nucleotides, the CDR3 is TGCAGCGCCAAGCGAGGGACCACGAGCACAGATACGCAGTATTTT.

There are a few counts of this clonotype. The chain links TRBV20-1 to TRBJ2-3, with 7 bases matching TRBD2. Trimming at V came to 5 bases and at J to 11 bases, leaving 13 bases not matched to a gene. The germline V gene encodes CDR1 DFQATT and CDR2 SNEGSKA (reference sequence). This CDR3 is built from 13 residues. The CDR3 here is CSAPGTNPVEQYF. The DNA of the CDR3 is TGCAGTGCTCCCGGGACTAACCCGGTCGAGCAGTATTTT.

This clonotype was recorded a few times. In DNA, the CDR3 is TGTGCCAGCAGTTGGGCTAGCGGGAGCTACATTCAGTACTTC. Residues: CASSWASGSYIQYF. The chain uses TRBV27 and TRBJ2-4; TRBD2 agrees at 10 bases. The germline gives CDR1 MNHEY, CDR2 SMNVEV (reference sequence). The junction had 5 bases not matched to a gene; V was cut back by 4 bases and J by 8 bases. There are 14 residues in the CDR3.

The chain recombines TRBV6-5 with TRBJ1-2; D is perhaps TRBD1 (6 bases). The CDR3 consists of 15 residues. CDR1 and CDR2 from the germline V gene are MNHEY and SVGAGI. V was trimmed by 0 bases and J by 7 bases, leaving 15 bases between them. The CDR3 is CASSYSTGQSFGYTF. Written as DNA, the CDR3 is TGTGCCAGCAGTTACTCGACAGGACAGTCGTTTGGCTACACCTTC.

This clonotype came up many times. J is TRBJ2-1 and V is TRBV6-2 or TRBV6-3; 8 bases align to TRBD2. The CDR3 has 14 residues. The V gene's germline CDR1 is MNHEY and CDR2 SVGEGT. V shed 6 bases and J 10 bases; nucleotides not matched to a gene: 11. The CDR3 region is CASSLYSGGGEQFF. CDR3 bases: TGTGCCAGCAGCCTTTATTCGGGAGGGGGGGAGCAGTTCTTC.

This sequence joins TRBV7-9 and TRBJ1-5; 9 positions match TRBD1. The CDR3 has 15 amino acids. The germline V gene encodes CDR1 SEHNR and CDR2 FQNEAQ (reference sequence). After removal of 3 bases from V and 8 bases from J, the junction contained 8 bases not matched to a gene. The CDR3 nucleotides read TGTGCCAGCAGCTTGGGGGGACAGGGCAGGGAGCCCCAGCATTTT. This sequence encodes CASSLGGQGREPQHF.

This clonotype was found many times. The CDR3 bases are TGTGCCAGCAGTTTATCGGGACAGGGGGTATCACCCCTCCACTTT. This encodes CASSLSGQGVSPLHF. This rearrangement joins TRBV27 to TRBJ1-6; the match to TRBD1 covers 11 bases. Germline-derived CDR1 and CDR2 are MNHEY and SMNVEV (reference sequence). The trim removed 0 bases at V and 10 bases at J, leaving 2 bases unmatched. CDR3 length: 15 residues.

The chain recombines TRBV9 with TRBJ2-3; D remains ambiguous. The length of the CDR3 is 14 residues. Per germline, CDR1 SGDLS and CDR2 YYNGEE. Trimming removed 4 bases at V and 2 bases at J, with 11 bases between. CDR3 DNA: TGTGCCAGCAGCCCACCGGGCGTCACAGATACGCAGTATTTT. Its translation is CASSPPGVTDTQYF.

CDR3 in DNA: TGTGCCAGCAGCCGGTGGACCGGCTACACCTTC. It codes for CASSRWTGYTF. V gene TRBV28 combines with J gene TRBJ1-2; D unresolved. Trimming pared 6 bases from V and 8 bases from J, leaving 10 bases between. Looked up from germline, CDR1 is MDHEN and CDR2 is SYDVKM. The CDR3 sequence is 11 residues long.

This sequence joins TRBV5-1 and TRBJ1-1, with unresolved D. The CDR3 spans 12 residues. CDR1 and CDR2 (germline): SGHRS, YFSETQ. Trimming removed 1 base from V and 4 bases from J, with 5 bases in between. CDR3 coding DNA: TGCGCCAGCAGCTTGACGCGCACTGAAGCTTTCTTT. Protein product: CASSLTRTEAFF.

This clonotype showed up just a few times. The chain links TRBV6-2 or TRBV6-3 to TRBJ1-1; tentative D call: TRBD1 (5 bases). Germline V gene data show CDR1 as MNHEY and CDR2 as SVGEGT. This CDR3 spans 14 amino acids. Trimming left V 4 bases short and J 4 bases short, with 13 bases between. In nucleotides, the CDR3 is TGTGCCAGCAGTTTTACAGCTAGGGGCACTGAAGCTTTCTTT. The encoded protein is CASSFTARGTEAFF.

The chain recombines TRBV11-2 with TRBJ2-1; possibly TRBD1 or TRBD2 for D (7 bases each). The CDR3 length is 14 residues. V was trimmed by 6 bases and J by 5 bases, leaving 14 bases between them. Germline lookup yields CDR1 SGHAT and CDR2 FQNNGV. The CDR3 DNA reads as TGTGCCAGCAGTTTGCAGGGGGGGGACAATGAGCAGTTCTTC. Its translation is CASSLQGGDNEQFF.

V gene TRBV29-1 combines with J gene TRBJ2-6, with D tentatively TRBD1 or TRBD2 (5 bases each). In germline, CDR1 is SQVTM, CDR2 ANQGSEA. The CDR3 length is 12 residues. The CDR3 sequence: CTARGGANVLTF. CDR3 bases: TGCACGGCGAGGGGTGGGGCCAACGTCCTGACTTTC.

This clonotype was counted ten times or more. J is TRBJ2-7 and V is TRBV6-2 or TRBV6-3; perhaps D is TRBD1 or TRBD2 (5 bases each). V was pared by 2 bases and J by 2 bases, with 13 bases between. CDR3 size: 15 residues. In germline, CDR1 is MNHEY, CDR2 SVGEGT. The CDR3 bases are TGTGCCAGCAGTTACACTCTTCAGGGACCCTACGAGCAGTACTTC. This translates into CASSYTLQGPYEQYF.

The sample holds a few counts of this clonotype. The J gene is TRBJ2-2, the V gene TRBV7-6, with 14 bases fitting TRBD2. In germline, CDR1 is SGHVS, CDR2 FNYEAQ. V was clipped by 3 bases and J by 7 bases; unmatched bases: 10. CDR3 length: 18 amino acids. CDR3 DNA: TGTGCCAGCAGCTTGACTGGCCGGACTAGCGGGAGGAACGGGGAGCTGTTTTTT. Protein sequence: CASSLTGRTSGRNGELFF.

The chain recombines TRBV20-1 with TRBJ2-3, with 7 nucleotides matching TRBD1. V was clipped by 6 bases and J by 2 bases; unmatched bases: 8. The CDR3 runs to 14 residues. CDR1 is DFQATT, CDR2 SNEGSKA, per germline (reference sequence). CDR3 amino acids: CSALTGAYTDTQYF. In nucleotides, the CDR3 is TGCAGTGCACTCACAGGGGCTTACACAGATACGCAGTATTTT.

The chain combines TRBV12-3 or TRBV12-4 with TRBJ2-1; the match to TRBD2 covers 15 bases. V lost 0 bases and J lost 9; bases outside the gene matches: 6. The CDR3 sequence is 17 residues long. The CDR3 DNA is TGTGCCAGCAGTTTAGCCCGGACTAGCGGGAGGGCCCCTGAGCAGTTCTTC. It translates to CASSLARTSGRAPEQFF.

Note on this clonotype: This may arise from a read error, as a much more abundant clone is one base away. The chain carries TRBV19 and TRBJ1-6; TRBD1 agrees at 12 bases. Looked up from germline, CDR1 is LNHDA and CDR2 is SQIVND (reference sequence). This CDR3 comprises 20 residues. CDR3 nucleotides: TGTGCCAGTAGTATACACCGGGACAGGGGGCGATTCAGGGATACTTCACTCCTCCACTTT. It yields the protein CASSIHRDRGRFRDTSLLHF.

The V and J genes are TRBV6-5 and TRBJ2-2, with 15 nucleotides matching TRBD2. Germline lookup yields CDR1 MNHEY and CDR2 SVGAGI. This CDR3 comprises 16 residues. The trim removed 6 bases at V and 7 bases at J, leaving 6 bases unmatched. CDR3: CASRSGLAGGNGELFF. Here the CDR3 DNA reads TGTGCCAGCAGGTCGGGACTAGCGGGAGGTAACGGGGAGCTGTTTTTT.

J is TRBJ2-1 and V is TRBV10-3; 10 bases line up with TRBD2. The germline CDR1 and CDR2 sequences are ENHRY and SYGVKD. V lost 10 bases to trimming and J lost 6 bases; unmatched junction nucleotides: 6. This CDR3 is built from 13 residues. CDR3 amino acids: CATQREGPNEQFF. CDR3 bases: TGTGCCACCCAGCGGGAGGGCCCCAATGAGCAGTTCTTC.

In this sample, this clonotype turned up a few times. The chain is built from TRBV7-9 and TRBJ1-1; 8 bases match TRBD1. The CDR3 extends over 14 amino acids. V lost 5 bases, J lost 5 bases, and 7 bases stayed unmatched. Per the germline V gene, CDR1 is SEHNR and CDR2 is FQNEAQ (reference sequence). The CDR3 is CASSHTGGLTEAFF. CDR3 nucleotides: TGTGCCAGCAGCCATACAGGGGGTTTGACTGAAGCTTTCTTT.